A selection of T cell receptor beta chains follows, all from one sample in a study of blood T cell repertoires in COVID-19. Generated by immunoSEQ multiplex PCR, the TCRdb table keeps only in-frame clones and is missing some. The data contain roughly 32,000 clones, over 75% of them seen just once; the ten biggest clones take up around an eighth. Sequences were obtained from peripheral blood. Source of these receptors: a man in his sixties with active COVID-19. CDR3s include the opening cysteine and the closing phenylalanine or tryptophan. A D gene is named only where the DNA matches it firmly.

v_gene	d_gene	j_gene	CDR3aa	CDR3nt
TRBV6-2/TRBV6-3	NA	TRBJ2-5	CASSYLLQETQYF	TGTGCCAGCAGTTACCTCCTCCAAGAGACCCAGTACTTC
TRBV7-2	NA	TRBJ2-3	CASSLYSNTDTQYF	TGTGCCAGCAGCTTATACAGCAACACAGATACGCAGTATTTT
TRBV4-3	NA	TRBJ1-5	CASSQELDQPQHF	TGCGCCAGCAGCCAAGAGTTAGATCAGCCCCAGCATTTT
TRBV18	TRBD2	TRBJ2-1	CASSTSGSHEQFF	TGTGCCAGCTCGACTAGCGGGAGTCATGAGCAGTTCTTC
TRBV19	NA	TRBJ1-4	CASSNTAGDFNQKLFF	TGTGCCAGTAGCAACACCGCCGGTGACTTTAATCAAAAACTGTTTTTT
TRBV19	NA	TRBJ1-1	CASSIVGTSNTEAFF	TGTGCCAGTAGTATAGTCGGGACATCGAACACTGAAGCTTTCTTT
TRBV6-5	NA	TRBJ2-7	CASGWGHEQYF	TGTGCCAGCGGTTGGGGGCACGAGCAGTACTTC
TRBV6-1	NA	TRBJ2-7	CASSESSAHEQYF	TGTGCCAGCAGTGAGAGTAGCGCCCACGAGCAGTACTTC
TRBV28	TRBD1	TRBJ2-1	CASRELSDRGSDEQFF	TGTGCCAGCAGGGAGCTTTCGGACAGGGGTTCCGATGAGCAGTTCTTC
TRBV6-5	NA	TRBJ1-2	CATLDAGRGYGYTF	TGTGCCACCCTGGATGCGGGTCGGGGGTATGGCTACACCTTC